This T cell receptor (beta chain) was found in a study of T cells after posttransplantation cyclophosphamide. As concerns this clone: No antigen is known for it.

Study-level points and caveats: Later post-transplant blood repertoires were often dominated by donor CD8+ memory clones. After PTCy, TRB diversity resembled that of CNI/methotrexate controls.

From germline, CDR1 is SGHAT and CDR2 FQNNGV. This CDR3 comprises 17 residues. V lost 5 bases and J lost 4; bases outside the gene matches: 7. Generated by immunoSEQ multiplex PCR, the TCRdb table keeps only in-frame clones and is missing some. The sample records roughly 49,000 clones, about 86% being singletons. This receptor was obtained from a man aged 30 to 39 with a blood cancer, CMV-positive, and with a related stem cell donor. The chain joins TRBV11-2 to TRBJ2-1, with 14 bases that match TRBD2. The sequencing sample was made of PBMCs. The CDR3 DNA reads TGTGCCAGCAGCGGGGGGGGACTAGCGGGAGCATACAATGAGCAGTTCTTC. This codes for CASSGGGLAGAYNEQFF. The full variable domain, in which reference TRBV11-2 and TRBJ2-1 provide the parts outside the CDR3, is EAGVAQSPRYKIIEKRQSVAFWCNPISGHATLYWYQQILGQGPKLLIQFQNNGVVDDSQLPKDRFSAERLKGVDSTLKIQPAKLEDSAVYLCASSGGGLAGAYNEQFFGPGTRLTVL.